Shown below are 20 T cell receptor beta chains from a single sample sequenced in a study of cytomegalovirus exposure and HLA in healthy donors. Libraries were prepared by immunoSEQ multiplex PCR; TCRdb keeps only in-frame clonotypes and omits some of them. This table holds 170,000 or so clones, 85% found once. The sample comprised PBMCs. The receptor set was obtained from a young man in good health and CMV-seropositive.

This chain links TRBV27 with TRBJ2-7, with D maybe TRBD1 (5 bases). Trimming pared 3 bases from V and 1 base from J, leaving 10 bases between. This CDR3 has 14 amino acids. Germline V CDR1 and CDR2: MNHEY, SMNVEV (reference sequence). The DNA for the CDR3 is TGTGCCAGCAGTTTTTTTCAGGGTTCCTACGAGCAGTACTTC. Amino acid sequence: CASSFFQGSYEQYF.

The chain carries TRBV4-2 and TRBJ2-7, with 7 bases that match TRBD2. CDR1 is LGHNA, CDR2 YNFKEQ, per germline. The CDR3 is 15 residues long. V shed 3 bases and J 7 bases; nucleotides not matched to a gene: 12. This chain's CDR3 is CASSQATGGVEEQYF. Written as DNA, the CDR3 is TGTGCCAGCAGCCAGGCTACGGGAGGAGTGGAAGAGCAGTACTTC.

The chain is built from TRBV7-9 and TRBJ1-2, with TRBD1 matching 8 bases. Germline V gene data show CDR1 as SEHNR and CDR2 as FQNEAQ (reference sequence). The J segment lost 8 bases and the V segment lost 3 bases, leaving 11 bases of the junction unmatched. The CDR3 is made up of 15 amino acids. CDR3 DNA: TGTGCCAGCAGCTTCCTCTCCGAACAGGGGGAAGGCTACACCTTC. Its translation: CASSFLSEQGEGYTF. The full variable domain, its missing parts supplied by reference TRBV7-9 and TRBJ1-2, is DTGVSQNPRHKITKRGQNVTFRCDPISEHNRLYWYRQTLGQGPEFLTYFQNEAQLEKSRLLSDRFSAERPKGSFSTLEIQRTEQGDSAMYLCASSFLSEQGEGYTFGSGTRLTVV.

The chain links TRBV14 to TRBJ2-7; 7 bases map to TRBD1. Germline loops: CDR1 SGHDN, CDR2 FVKESK. The V segment lost 5 bases and the J segment 1 base; nucleotides outside the gene matches: 11. The CDR3 is made up of 16 amino acids. For the CDR3, the DNA is TGTGCCAGCAGCTACGGACAGGACGGTTGGTCCTACGAGCAGTACTTC. It codes for CASSYGQDGWSYEQYF.

The V and J genes are TRBV2 and TRBJ2-3; a possible D gene is TRBD1 (5 bases). CDR1 and CDR2 (germline): SNHLY, FYNNEI. CDR3 length equals 14 residues. V was shortened by 1 base and J by 6 bases, with 11 bases between the two germline ends. DNA of the CDR3: TGTGCCAGCAGTGAAGAGGGGATTTCCGATACGCAGTATTTT. Amino acid sequence: CASSEEGISDTQYF. Filled out from reference TRBV2 and TRBJ2-3, the complete variable domain reads EPEVTQTPSHQVTQMGQEVILRCVPISNHLYFYWYRQILGQKVEFLVSFYNNEISEKSEIFDDQFSVERPDGSNFTLKIRSTKLEDSAMYFCASSEEGISDTQYFGPGTRLTVL.

Regarding this clone: The same CDR3 also results from other DNA sequences found in this sample. CDR3 in DNA: TGCGCCAGCAGCCCTGATCGGGCCTACGAGCAGTACTTC. Translated, it gives CASSPDRAYEQYF. This rearrangement joins TRBV5-1 to TRBJ2-7; D not certain. The CDR3 loop spans 13 amino acids. Germline V CDR1 and CDR2: SGHRS, YFSETQ. The germline V and J ends were trimmed by 4 bases and 2 bases, with 10 bases remaining between them.

The chain has TRBV25-1 and TRBJ2-2; tentative D call: TRBD2 (6 bases). The CDR3 totals 17 residues. Trimming left V 3 bases short and J 5 bases short, with 19 bases between. Germline lookup yields CDR1 MGHDK and CDR2 SYGVNS. The DNA of the CDR3 is TGTGCCAGCAGTGAGGCACCGGGACTCCGAGGGACCGGGGAGCTGTTTTTT. Its protein product is CASSEAPGLRGTGELFF.

V gene TRBV19 combines with J gene TRBJ2-6, with D tentatively TRBD1 (5 bases). This CDR3 has 18 amino acids. V lost 5 bases, J lost 0 bases, and 17 bases lay in between. Germline V lookup: CDR1 LNHDA, CDR2 SQIVND (reference sequence). CDR3: CASSAGKWAFSGANVLTF. As DNA, the CDR3 is TGTGCCAGTAGTGCAGGGAAATGGGCCTTCTCTGGGGCCAACGTCCTGACTTTC.

The table lists this clone with a count of one. This chain joins TRBV30 and TRBJ2-1; D possibly corresponds to TRBD1 (5 bases). The V end was cut by 3 bases, the J end by 4 bases, with 10 bases between. Germline lookup yields CDR1 GTSNPN and CDR2 SVGIG (reference sequence). CDR3 size: 13 residues. The CDR3 region is CAWSATGYNEQFF. CDR3 nucleotide sequence: TGTGCCTGGAGCGCCACAGGTTACAATGAGCAGTTCTTC.

This sequence joins TRBV19 and TRBJ2-3; 7 bases are shared with TRBD1. This CDR3 comprises 16 residues. Germline CDR1 reads LNHDA; CDR2 reads SQIVND (reference sequence). Unmatched junction bases numbered 11, after V lost 5 bases and J lost 3 bases. CDR3 nucleotides: TGTGCCAGTAGTCCTCGCCGACAGGGAATTACAGATACGCAGTATTTT. Protein: CASSPRRQGITDTQYF.

The chain joins TRBV4-1 to TRBJ2-7; 7 positions match TRBD2. CDR3 size: 17 residues. Germline loops: CDR1 MGHRA, CDR2 YSYEKL. Trimming at V came to 3 bases and at J to 0 bases, leaving 11 bases not matched to a gene. DNA for the CDR3: TGCGCCAGCAGCCAGTTACTAGCGACCGACAGCTCCTACGAGCAGTACTTC. It translates to CASSQLLATDSSYEQYF.

The J gene is TRBJ2-2, the V gene TRBV5-4; the match to TRBD1 covers 9 bases. The CDR3 sequence is 15 residues long. Germline CDR1 and CDR2: SGHNT and YYREEE (reference sequence). Germline trimming cut 4 bases from V and 0 bases from J; bases unmatched to any gene: 1. The CDR3 spells CASSRDRANTGELFF. CDR3 bases: TGTGCCAGCAGCCGGGACAGGGCGAACACCGGGGAGCTGTTTTTT.

The V call is TRBV18, the J call TRBJ2-7, with TRBD2 matching over 9 bases. J was trimmed by 3 bases and V by 2 bases; bases with no gene match: 14. Germline loops: CDR1 KGHSH, CDR2 LQKENI. The CDR3 is 18 amino acids. The CDR3 is CASSPRSGGLPEFYEQYF. The CDR3 DNA sequence: TGTGCCAGCTCACCAAGGAGCGGGGGGCTCCCCGAATTCTACGAGCAGTACTTC. The variable domain in full, completed from reference TRBV18 and TRBJ2-7, reads NAGVMQNPRHLVRRRGQEARLRCSPMKGHSHVYWYRQLPEEGLKFMVYLQKENIIDESGMPKERFSAEFPKEGPSILRIQQVVRGDSAAYFCASSPRSGGLPEFYEQYFGPGTRLTVT.

The gene calls are TRBV29-1 and TRBJ1-1; the D is unclear. The germline gives CDR1 SQVTM, CDR2 ANQGSEA. Between the trimmed V and J ends, which lost 3 bases and 0 bases, there was a span of 11 bases. The CDR3 loop spans 14 amino acids. The CDR3 sequence is CSVEGGSMNTEAFF. The DNA of the CDR3 is TGCAGCGTTGAGGGAGGCTCAATGAACACTGAAGCTTTCTTT. Together with reference TRBV29-1 and TRBJ1-1, the CDR3 gives the full variable domain: SAVISQKPSRDICQRGTSLTIQCQVDSQVTMMFWYRQQPGQSLTLIATANQGSEATYESGFVIDKFPISRPNLTFSTLTVSNMSPEDSSIYLCSVEGGSMNTEAFFGQGTRLTVV.

This chain links TRBV6-6 with TRBJ2-5; 8 nucleotides line up with TRBD2. The junction had 8 bases not matched to a gene; V was cut back by 4 bases and J by 1 base. The CDR3 sequence is 16 residues long. Germline lookup yields CDR1 MNHNY and CDR2 SVGAGI (reference sequence). As DNA, the CDR3 is TGTGCCAGCAGTTCCCTCTTGCGGGGGGCCCAAGAGACCCAGTACTTC. Amino acid sequence: CASSSLLRGAQETQYF.

The gene calls are TRBV19 and TRBJ1-1; tentatively, D is TRBD1 (6 bases). The CDR3 totals 14 residues. Trimming stripped 7 bases from V and 0 bases from J, with 12 bases between. The germline CDR1 and CDR2 sequences are LNHDA and SQIVND (reference sequence). CDR3 nucleotide sequence: TGTGCCAGTAAAGAACAGGGCTTGAACACTGAAGCTTTCTTT. Translation gives CASKEQGLNTEAFF. The complete variable domain, with remaining parts taken from reference TRBV19 and TRBJ1-1, reads DGGITQSPKYLFRKEGQNVTLSCEQNLNHDAMYWYRQDPGQGLRLIYYSQIVNDFQKGDIAEGYSVSREKKESFPLTVTSAQKNPTAFYLCASKEQGLNTEAFFGQGTRLTVV.

The V and J genes are TRBV19 and TRBJ1-2, with 8 bases identical to TRBD1. The junction had 10 bases not matched to a gene; V was cut back by 4 bases and J by 6 bases. Germline CDR1 and CDR2: LNHDA and SQIVND (reference sequence). The CDR3 contains 15 residues. CDR3 loop: CASSTDVTGVDGYTF. For the CDR3, the DNA is TGTGCCAGTAGTACAGACGTGACAGGGGTGGATGGCTACACCTTC.

The rearrangement uses TRBV7-2 and TRBJ1-4, with no clear D. The germline CDR1 and CDR2 sequences are SGHTA and FQGNSA. CDR3 length: 15 amino acids. The germline V and J ends were trimmed by 1 base and 8 bases, with 14 bases remaining between them. Here the CDR3 reads CASSLVWGGAEKLFF. The CDR3 DNA reads TGTGCCAGCAGCTTAGTGTGGGGAGGTGCCGAAAAACTGTTTTTT.

This clone appeared once. The chain uses TRBV27 and TRBJ2-1, with 11 bases fitting TRBD2. This CDR3 comprises 16 residues. V gave up 2 bases and J gave up 7 bases; unmatched junction bases: 7. Germline V gene data show CDR1 as MNHEY and CDR2 as SMNVEV (reference sequence). Here the CDR3 reads CASSLPLTSGKNEQFF. CDR3 DNA: TGTGCCAGCAGTTTACCCCTGACTAGCGGGAAAAATGAGCAGTTCTTC.

The rearrangement links TRBV4-1 to TRBJ2-1; 8 nucleotides align to TRBD2. J gave up 7 bases and V 11 bases, and 7 bases lay outside the gene matches. This CDR3 contains 12 residues. Germline V CDR1 and CDR2: MGHRA, YSYEKL. CDR3 sequence: CAAGREGNEQFF. The CDR3 region has the DNA TGCGCCGCTGGACGGGAGGGTAATGAGCAGTTCTTC.